This T cell receptor beta chain was recorded in a study of blood T cell repertoires in COVID-19. Overall study context: Italy, Spain and the United States were the sources of the convalescent and acute COVID-19 samples.

Assay: immunoSEQ multiplex PCR; the TCRdb copy retains only in-frame clones and omits some. This sample has hundreds of thousands of clones, with around four fifths found just once. Germline CDR1 SGHAT, CDR2 FQNNGV. Trimming took off 5 bases at V and 1 base at J, with 9 bases between the two ends. The CDR3 covers 13 residues. The receptor comes from a woman in her forties or fifties with acute or convalescent COVID-19. Source material: peripheral blood. The chain combines TRBV11-2 with TRBJ2-7, with no clear D. DNA for the CDR3: TGTGCCAGCAGCCCCACCGGGTCCTACGAGCAGTACTTC. Amino acid sequence: CASSPTGSYEQYF.